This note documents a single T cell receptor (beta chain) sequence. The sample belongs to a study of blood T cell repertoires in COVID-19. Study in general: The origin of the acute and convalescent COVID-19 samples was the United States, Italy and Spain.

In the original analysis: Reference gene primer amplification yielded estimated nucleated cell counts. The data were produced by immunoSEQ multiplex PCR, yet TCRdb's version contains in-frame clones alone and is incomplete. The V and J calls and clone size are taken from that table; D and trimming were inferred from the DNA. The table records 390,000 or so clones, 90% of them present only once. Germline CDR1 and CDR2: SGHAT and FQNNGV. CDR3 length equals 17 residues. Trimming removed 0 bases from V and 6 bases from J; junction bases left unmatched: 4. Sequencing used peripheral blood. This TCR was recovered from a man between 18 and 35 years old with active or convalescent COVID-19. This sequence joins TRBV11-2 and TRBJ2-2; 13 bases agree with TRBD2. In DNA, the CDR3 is TGTGCCAGCAGCTTAGAACTAGCGGGAGGGCCCGCCGGGGAGCTGTTTTTT. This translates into CASSLELAGGPAGELFF.